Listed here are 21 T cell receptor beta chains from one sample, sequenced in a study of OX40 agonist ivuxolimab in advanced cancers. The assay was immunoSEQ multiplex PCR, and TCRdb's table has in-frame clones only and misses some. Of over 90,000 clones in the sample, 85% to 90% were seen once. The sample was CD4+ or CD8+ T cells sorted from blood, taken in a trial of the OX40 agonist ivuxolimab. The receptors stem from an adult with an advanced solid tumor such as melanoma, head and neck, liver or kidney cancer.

The chain's CDR3 is CASSPTRTGEKLFF. The CDR3 DNA sequence: TGTGCCAGCAGCCCGACCCGCACAGGGGAAAAACTGTTTTTT. The V and J genes are TRBV7-9 and TRBJ1-4; the D gene is possibly TRBD1 (6 bases). CDR3 length: 14 amino acids. The V and J ends lost 5 bases and 8 bases respectively, with 15 bases between them. Germline V gene sequence: CDR1 SEHNR, CDR2 FQNEAQ (reference sequence).

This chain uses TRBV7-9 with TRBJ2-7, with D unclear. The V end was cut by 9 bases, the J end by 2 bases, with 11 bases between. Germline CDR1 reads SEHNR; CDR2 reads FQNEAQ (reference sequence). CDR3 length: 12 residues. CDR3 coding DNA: TGTGCCAGTATGGGTACAACCTACGAGCAGTACTTC. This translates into CASMGTTYEQYF.

CDR3 protein: CASSLALRQGEHQPQHF. The CDR3 bases are TGTGCCAGCAGCTTAGCGCTTAGGCAGGGGGAACATCAGCCCCAGCATTTT. V gene TRBV7-9 combines with J gene TRBJ1-5, with 7 positions matching TRBD1. The CDR3 runs to 17 residues. Germline V gene lookup returns CDR1 SEHNR and CDR2 FQNEAQ (reference sequence). V lost 0 bases, J lost 5 bases, and 10 bases stayed unmatched.

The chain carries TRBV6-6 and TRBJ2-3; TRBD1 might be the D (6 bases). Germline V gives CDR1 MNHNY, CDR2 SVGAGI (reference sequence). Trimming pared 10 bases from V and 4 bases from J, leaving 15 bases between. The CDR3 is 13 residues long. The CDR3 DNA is TGTGCCATTACAGGGAGTGGCGCAGATACGCAGTATTTT. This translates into CAITGSGADTQYF.

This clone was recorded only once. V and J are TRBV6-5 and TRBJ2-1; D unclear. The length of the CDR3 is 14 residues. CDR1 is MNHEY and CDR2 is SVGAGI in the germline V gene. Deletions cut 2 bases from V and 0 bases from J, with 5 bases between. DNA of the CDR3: TGTGCCAGCAGTTACCAGAGCTCCTACAATGAGCAGTTCTTC. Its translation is CASSYQSSYNEQFF.

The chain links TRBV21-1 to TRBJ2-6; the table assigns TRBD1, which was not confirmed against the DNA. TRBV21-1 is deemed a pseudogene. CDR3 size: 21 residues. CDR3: CASSKGPSDRVDFSGANVLTF. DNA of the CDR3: TGTGCCAGCAGCAAGGGACCTTCGGACAGGGTCGATTTCTCTGGGGCCAACGTCCTGACTTTC.

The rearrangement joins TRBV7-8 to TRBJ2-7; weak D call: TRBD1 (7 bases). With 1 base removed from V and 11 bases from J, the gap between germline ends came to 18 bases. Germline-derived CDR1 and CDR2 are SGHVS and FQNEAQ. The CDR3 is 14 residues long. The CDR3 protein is CASSLGGWTGGKYF. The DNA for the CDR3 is TGTGCCAGCAGCTTAGGGGGGTGGACAGGAGGGAAGTACTTC.

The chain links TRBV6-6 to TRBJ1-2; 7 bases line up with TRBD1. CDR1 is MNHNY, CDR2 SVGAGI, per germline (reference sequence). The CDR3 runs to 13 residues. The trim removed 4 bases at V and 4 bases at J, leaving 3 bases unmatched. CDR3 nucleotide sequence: TGTGCCAGCAGTTGGGACAGCAGCTATGGCTACACCTTC. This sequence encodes CASSWDSSYGYTF.

Here the CDR3 reads CSVSSGGGNNEQFF. The CDR3 nucleotides are TGCAGCGTTTCTAGCGGGGGAGGAAACAATGAGCAGTTCTTC. The rearrangement joins TRBV29-1 to TRBJ2-1; 10 bases match TRBD2. CDR1 is SQVTM, CDR2 ANQGSEA, per germline. The CDR3 contains 14 residues. After removal of 5 bases from V and 5 bases from J, the junction contained 6 bases not matched to a gene.

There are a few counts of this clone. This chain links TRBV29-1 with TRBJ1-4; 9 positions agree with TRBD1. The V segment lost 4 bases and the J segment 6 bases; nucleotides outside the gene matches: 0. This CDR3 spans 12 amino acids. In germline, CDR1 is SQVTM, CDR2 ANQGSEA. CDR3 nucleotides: TGCAGCGTTGGGGACAGGGATGAAAAACTGTTTTTT. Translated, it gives CSVGDRDEKLFF.

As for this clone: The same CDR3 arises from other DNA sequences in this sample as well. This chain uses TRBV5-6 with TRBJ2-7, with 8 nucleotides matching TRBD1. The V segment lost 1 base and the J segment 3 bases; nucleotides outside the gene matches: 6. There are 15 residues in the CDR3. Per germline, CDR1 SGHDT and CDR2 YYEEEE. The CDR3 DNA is TGTGCCAGCAGCTTGTGGACAGGGAGACTCTACGAGCAGTACTTC. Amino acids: CASSLWTGRLYEQYF. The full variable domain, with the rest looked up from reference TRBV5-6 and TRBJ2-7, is DAGVTQSPTHLIKTRGQQVTLRCSPKSGHDTVSWYQQALGQGPQFIFQYYEEEERQRGNFPDRFSGHQFPNYSSELNVNALLLGDSALYLCASSLWTGRLYEQYFGPGTRLTVT.

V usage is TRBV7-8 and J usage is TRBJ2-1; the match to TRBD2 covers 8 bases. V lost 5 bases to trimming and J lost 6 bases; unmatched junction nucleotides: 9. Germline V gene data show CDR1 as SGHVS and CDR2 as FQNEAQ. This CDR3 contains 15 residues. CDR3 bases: TGTGCCAGCAGCCCCGGACTAGCCGGGGGCAATGAGCAGTTCTTC. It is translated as CASSPGLAGGNEQFF.

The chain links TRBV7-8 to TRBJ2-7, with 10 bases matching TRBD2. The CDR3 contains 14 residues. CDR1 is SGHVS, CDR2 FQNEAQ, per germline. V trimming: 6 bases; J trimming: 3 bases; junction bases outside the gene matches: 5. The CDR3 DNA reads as TGTGCCAGCAGGGGTAGCGGGGGGAGCTACGAGCAGTACTTC. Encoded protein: CASRGSGGSYEQYF. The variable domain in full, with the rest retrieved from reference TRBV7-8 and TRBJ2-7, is GAGVSQSPRYKVAKRGQDVALRCDPISGHVSLFWYQQALGQGPEFLTYFQNEAQLDKSGLPSDRFFAERPEGSVSTLKIQRTQQEDSAVYLCASRGSGGSYEQYFGPGTRLTVT.

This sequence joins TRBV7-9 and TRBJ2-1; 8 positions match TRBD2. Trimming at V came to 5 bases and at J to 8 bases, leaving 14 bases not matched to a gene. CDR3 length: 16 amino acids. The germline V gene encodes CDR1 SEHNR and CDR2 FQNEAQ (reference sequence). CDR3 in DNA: TGTGCCAGCAGCCCCTCGGTAAGCGGGAGAAGATATGAGCAGTTCTTC. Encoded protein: CASSPSVSGRRYEQFF.

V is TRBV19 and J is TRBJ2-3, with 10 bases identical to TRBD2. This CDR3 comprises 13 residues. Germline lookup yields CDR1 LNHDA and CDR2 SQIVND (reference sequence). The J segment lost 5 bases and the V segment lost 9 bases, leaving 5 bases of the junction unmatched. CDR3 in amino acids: CASSSGSGDTQYF. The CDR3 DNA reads TGTGCCAGCTCTAGCGGGAGTGGAGATACGCAGTATTTT.

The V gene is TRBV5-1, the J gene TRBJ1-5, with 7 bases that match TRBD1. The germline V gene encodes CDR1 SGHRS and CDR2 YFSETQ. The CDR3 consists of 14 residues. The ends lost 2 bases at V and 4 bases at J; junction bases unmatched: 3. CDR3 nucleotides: TGCGCCAGCAGCTTATCAGGGGGAAATCAGCCCCAGCATTTT. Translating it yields CASSLSGGNQPQHF. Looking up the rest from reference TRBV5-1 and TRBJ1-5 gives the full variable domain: KAGVTQTPRYLIKTRGQQVTLSCSPISGHRSVSWYQQTPGQGLQFLFEYFSETQRNKGNFPGRFSGRQFSNSRSEMNVSTLELGDSALYLCASSLSGGNQPQHFGDGTRLSIL.

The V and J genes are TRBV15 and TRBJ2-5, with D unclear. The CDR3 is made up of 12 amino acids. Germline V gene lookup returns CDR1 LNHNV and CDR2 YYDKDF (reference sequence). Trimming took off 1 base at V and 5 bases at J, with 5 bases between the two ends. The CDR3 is CATSRALETQYF. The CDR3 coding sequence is TGTGCCACCAGCAGAGCGCTGGAGACCCAGTACTTC. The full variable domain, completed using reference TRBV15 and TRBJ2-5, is DAMVIQNPRYQVTQFGKPVTLSCSQTLNHNVMYWYQQKSSQAPKLLFHYYDKDFNNEADTPDNFQSRRPNTSFCFLDIRSPGLGDTAMYLCATSRALETQYFGPGTRLLVL.

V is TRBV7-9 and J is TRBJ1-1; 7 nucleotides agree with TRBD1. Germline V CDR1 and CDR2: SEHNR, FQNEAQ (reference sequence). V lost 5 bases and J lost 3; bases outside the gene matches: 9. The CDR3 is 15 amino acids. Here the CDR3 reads CASSLQGGQDTEAFF. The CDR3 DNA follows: TGTGCCAGCAGCCTCCAGGGCGGACAGGACACTGAAGCTTTCTTT.

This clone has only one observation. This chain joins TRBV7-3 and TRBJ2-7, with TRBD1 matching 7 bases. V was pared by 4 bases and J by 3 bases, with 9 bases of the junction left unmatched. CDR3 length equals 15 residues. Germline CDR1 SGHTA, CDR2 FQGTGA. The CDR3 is CASSSYPGQSYEQYF. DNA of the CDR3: TGTGCCAGCAGCTCATATCCGGGACAGAGCTACGAGCAGTACTTC.

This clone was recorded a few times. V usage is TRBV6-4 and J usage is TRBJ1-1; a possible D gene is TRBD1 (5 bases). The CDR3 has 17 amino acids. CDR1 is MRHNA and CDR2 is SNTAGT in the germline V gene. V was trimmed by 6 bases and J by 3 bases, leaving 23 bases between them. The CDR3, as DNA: TGTGCCAGCAGCACCCGGACGGCAGCCTGGGGGGACACTGAAGCTTTCTTT. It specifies CASSTRTAAWGDTEAFF.

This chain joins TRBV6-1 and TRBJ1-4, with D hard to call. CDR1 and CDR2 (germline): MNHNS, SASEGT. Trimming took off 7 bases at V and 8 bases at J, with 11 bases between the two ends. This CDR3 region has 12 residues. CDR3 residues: CASTRVGEKLFF. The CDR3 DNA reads TGTGCCAGCACCCGGGTAGGGGAAAAACTGTTTTTT.